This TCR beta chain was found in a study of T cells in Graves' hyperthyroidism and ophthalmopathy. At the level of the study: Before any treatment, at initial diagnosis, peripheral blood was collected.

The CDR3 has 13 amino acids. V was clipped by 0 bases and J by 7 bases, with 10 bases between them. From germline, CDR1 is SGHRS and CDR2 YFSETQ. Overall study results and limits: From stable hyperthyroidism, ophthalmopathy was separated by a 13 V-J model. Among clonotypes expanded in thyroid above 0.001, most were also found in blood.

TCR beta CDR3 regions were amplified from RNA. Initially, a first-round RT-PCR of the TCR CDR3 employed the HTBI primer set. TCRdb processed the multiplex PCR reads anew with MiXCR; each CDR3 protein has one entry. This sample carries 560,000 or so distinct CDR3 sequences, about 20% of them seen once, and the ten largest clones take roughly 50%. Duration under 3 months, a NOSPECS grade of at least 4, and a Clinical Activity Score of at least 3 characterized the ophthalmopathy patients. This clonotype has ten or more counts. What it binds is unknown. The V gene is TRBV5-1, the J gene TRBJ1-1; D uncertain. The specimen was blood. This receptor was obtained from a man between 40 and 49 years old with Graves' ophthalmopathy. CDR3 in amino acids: CASSLDGRGEAFF. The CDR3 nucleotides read TGCGCCAGCAGCTTGGATGGGCGCGGTGAAGCTTTCTTT.